This T cell receptor beta chain emerged from a study of T cells in Graves' hyperthyroidism and ophthalmopathy. This CDR3 has 16 amino acids. Germline CDR1 reads SGHVS; CDR2 reads FQNEAQ. This clonotype was seen repeatedly, ten times or more. Its matching antigen is unknown. Study-wide results and caveats: Onset of ophthalmopathy came a median approximately 6 months after the model predicted it. Among thyroid clonotypes expanded above 0.001, most also appeared in blood. Ophthalmopathy could be told apart from stable hyperthyroidism with a 13 V-J model.

No progression to ophthalmopathy during 18 months of follow-up defined stable disease. RNA transcripts provided the source from which TCR beta CDR3 regions were amplified. HTBI primers were the set used in a first-round RT-PCR of the TCR CDR3. TCRdb analysed the multiplex PCR reads with MiXCR anew, one entry per CDR3 protein. The data hold about 350,000 distinct CDR3 sequences, with 11% to 15% observed a single time. The sequenced sample consisted of blood. The sequence came from a woman aged 30 to 39 with Graves' hyperthyroidism. The rearrangement links TRBV7-8 to TRBJ2-7, with 9 bases matching TRBD2. The J call may not be correct, given that the DNA end is closer to TRBJ2-1. The DNA of the CDR3 is TGTGCCAGCAGCTTAGCGCGGGTAGCGGGAGCCTACGAGCAGTTCTTC. Translated, it gives CASSLARVAGAYEQFF.